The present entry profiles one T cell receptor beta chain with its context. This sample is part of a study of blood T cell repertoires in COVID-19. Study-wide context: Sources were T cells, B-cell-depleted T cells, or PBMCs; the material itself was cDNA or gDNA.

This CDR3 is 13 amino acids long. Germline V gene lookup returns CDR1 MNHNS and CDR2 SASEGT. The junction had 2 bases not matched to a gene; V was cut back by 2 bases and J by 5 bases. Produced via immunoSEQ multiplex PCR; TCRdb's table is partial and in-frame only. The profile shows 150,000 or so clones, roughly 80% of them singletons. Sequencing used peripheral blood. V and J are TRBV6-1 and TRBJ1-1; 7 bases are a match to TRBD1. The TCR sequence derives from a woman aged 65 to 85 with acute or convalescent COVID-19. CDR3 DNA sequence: TGTGCCAGCAGTGAATCAGGGGGTACTGAAGCTTTCTTT. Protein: CASSESGGTEAFF.